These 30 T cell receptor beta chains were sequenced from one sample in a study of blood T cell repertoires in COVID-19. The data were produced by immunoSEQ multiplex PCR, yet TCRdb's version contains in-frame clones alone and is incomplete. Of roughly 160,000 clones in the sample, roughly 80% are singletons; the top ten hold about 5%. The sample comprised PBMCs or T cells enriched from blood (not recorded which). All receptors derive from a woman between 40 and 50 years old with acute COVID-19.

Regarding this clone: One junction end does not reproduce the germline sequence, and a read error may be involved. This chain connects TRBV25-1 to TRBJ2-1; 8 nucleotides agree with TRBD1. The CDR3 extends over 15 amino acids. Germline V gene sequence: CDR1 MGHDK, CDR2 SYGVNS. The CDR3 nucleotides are TGTGCCAGCAGTGAAGGGACAGGCTCCGACAATGAGCAGTTCTTC. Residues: CASSEGTGSDNEQFF.

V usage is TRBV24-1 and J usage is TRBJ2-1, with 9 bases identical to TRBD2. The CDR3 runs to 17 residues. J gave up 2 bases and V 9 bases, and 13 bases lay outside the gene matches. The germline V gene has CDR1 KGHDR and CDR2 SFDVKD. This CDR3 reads CATALAGSNSPYNEQFF. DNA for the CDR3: TGTGCCACCGCGCTAGCGGGGTCCAATTCCCCCTACAATGAGCAGTTCTTC.

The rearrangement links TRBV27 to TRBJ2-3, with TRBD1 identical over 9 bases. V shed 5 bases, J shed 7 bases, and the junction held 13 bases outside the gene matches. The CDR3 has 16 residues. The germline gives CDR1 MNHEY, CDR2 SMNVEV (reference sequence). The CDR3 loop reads CASSPGTGIPPYTQYF. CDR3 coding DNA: TGTGCCAGCAGTCCCGGGACAGGGATTCCCCCTTATACGCAGTATTTT.

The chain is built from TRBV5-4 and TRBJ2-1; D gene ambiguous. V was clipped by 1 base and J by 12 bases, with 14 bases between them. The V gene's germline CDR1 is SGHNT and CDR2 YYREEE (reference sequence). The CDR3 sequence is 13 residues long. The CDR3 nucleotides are TGTGCCAGCAGCTTGAGTCTCGGAGAGGTGCAGTTCTTC. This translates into CASSLSLGEVQFF.

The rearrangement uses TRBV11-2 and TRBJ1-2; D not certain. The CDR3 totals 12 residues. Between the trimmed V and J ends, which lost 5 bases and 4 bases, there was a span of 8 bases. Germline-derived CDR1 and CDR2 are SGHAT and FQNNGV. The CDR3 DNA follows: TGTGCCAGCAGCCGAGCGTCCTATGGCTACACCTTC. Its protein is CASSRASYGYTF.

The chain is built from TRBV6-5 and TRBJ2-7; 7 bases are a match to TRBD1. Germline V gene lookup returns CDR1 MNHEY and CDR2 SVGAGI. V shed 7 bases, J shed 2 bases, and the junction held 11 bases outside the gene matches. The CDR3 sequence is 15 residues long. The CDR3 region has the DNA TGTGCCAGCACTAAGGGGGCAGGGAGTACCTACGAGCAGTACTTC. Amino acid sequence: CASTKGAGSTYEQYF.

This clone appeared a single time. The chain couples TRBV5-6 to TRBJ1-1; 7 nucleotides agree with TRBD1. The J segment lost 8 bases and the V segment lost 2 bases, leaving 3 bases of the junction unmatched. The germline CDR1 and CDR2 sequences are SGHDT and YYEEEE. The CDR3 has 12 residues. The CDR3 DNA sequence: TGTGCCAGCAGCTTTACACAGGGGGAAGCTTTCTTT. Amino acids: CASSFTQGEAFF.

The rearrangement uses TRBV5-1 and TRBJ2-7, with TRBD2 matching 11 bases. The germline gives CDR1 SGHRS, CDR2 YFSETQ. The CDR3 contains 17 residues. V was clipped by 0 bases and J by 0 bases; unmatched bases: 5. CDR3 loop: CASSLDPSGRSSYEQYV. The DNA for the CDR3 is TGCGCCAGCAGCTTGGATCCTAGCGGGAGGAGCTCCTACGAGCAGTACGTC.

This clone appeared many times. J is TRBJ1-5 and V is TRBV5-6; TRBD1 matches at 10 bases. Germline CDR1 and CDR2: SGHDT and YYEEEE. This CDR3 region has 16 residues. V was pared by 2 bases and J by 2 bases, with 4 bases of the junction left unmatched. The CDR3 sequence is CASSLTGTGGNQPQHF. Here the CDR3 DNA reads TGTGCCAGCAGCTTAACCGGGACAGGGGGCAATCAGCCCCAGCATTTT.

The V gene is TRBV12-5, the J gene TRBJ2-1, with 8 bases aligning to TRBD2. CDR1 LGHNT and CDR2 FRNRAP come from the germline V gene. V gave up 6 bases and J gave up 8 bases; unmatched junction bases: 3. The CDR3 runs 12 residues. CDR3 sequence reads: CASGPGGDEQFF. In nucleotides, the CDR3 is TGTGCTAGTGGACCCGGGGGGGATGAGCAGTTCTTC. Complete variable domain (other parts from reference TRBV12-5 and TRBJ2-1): DARVTQTPRHKVTEMGQEVTMRCQPILGHNTVFWYRQTMMQGLELLAYFRNRAPLDDSGMPKDRFSAEMPDATLATLKIQPSEPRDSAVYFCASGPGGDEQFFGPGTRLTVL.

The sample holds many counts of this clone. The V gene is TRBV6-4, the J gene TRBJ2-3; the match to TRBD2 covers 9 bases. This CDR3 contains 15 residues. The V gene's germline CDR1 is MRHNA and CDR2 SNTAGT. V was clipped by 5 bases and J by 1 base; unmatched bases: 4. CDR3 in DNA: TGTGCCAGCAGTAAGACTAGCGGCGGCACAGATACGCAGTATTTT. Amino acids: CASSKTSGGTDTQYF.

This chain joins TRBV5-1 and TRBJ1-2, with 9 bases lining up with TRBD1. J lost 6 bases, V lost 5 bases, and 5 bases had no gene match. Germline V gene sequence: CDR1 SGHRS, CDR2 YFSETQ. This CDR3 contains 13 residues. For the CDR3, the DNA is TGCGCCAGCAGTGACAGGGGGAGGAATGGCTACACCTTC. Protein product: CASSDRGRNGYTF. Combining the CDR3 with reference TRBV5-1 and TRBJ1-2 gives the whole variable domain KAGVTQTPRYLIKTRGQQVTLSCSPISGHRSVSWYQQTPGQGLQFLFEYFSETQRNKGNFPGRFSGRQFSNSRSEMNVSTLELGDSALYLCASSDRGRNGYTFGSGTRLTVV.

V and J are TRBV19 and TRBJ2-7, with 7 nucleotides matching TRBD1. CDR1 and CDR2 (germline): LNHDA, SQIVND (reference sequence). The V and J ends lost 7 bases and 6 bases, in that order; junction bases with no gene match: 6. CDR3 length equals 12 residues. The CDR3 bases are TGTGCCAGTACTGACAGGGTTGGCGAGCAGTACTTC. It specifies CASTDRVGEQYF.

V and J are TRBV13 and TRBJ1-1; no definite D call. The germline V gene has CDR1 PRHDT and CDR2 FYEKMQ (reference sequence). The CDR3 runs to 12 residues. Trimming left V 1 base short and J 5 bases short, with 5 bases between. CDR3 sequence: CASSLVRTEAFF. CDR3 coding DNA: TGTGCCAGCAGCTTAGTCCGGACTGAAGCTTTCTTT.

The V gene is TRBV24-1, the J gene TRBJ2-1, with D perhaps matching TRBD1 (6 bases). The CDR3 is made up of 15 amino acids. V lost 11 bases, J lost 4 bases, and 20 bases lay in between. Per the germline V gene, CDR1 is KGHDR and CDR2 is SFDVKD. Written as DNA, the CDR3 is TGTGCCAGTGGGGATCCTCGGGACATATACAATGAGCAGTTCTTC. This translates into CASGDPRDIYNEQFF.

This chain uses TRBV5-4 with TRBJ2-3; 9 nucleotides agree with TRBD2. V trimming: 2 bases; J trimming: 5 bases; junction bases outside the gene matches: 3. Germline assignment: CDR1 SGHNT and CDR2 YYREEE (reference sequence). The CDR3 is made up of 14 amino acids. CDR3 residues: CASSFSGSVDTQYF. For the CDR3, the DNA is TGTGCCAGCAGCTTTAGCGGGAGCGTAGATACGCAGTATTTT.

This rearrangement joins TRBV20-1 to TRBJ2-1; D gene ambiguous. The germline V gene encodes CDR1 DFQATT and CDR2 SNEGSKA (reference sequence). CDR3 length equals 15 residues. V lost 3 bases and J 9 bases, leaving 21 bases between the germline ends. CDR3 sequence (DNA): TGCAGTGCTAGTGTGTGGCGGCGTCGTGATGGTGAGCAGTTCTTC. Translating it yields CSASVWRRRDGEQFF.

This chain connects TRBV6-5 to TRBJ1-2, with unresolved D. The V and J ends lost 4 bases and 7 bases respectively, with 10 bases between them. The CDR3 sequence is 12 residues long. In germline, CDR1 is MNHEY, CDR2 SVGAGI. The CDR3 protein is CASSSLYGGYTF. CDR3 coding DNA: TGTGCCAGCAGTTCCCTATACGGTGGCTACACCTTC.

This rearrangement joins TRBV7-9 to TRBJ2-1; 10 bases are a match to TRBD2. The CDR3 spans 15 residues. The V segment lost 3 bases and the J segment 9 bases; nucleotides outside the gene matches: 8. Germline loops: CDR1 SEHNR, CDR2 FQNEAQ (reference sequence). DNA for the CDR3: TGTGCCAGCAGCTTTGGGACTAGCGAACGGGGTGAGCAGTTCTTC. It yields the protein CASSFGTSERGEQFF.

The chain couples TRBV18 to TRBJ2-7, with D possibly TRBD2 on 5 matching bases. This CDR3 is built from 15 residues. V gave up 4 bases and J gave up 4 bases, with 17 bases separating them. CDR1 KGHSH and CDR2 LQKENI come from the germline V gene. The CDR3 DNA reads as TGTGCCAGCTCACTAATCAGACCACCGGGGTACGAGCAGTACGTC. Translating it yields CASSLIRPPGYEQYV.

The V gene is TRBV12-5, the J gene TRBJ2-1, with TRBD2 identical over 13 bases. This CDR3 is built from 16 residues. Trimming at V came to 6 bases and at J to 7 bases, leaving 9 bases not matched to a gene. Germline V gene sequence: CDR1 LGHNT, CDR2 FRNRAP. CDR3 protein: CASGSPTSGRGNEQFF. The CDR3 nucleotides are TGTGCTAGTGGCTCCCCCACTAGCGGGAGGGGGAATGAGCAGTTCTTC.

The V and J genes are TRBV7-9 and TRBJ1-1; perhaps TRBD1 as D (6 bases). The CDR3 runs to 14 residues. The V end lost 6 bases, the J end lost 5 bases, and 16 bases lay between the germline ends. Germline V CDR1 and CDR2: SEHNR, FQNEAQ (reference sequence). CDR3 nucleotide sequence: TGTGCCAGCAGAATAGCGGGGGCAGGAACTGAAGCTTTCTTT. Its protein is CASRIAGAGTEAFF.

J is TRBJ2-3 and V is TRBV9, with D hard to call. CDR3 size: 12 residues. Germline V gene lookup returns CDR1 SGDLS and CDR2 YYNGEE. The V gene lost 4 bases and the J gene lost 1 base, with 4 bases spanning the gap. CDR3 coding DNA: TGTGCCAGCAGCCCGGGCACAGATACGCAGTATTTT. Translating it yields CASSPGTDTQYF.

The CDR3 sequence is CASSQGRAGGNNEQFF. CDR3 bases: TGTGCCAGCAGCCAGGGACGAGCGGGAGGGAACAATGAGCAGTTCTTC. V is TRBV5-5 and J is TRBJ2-1, with 10 bases lining up with TRBD2. The CDR3 has 16 residues. In germline, CDR1 is SGHKS, CDR2 YYEKEE (reference sequence). Germline trimming cut 4 bases from V and 5 bases from J; bases unmatched to any gene: 9. Based on the CDR3 plus reference TRBV5-5 and TRBJ2-1, the full variable domain is DAGVTQSPTHLIKTRGQQVTLRCSPISGHKSVSWYQQVLGQGPQFIFQYYEKEERGRGNFPDRFSARQFPNYSSELNVNALLLGDSALYLCASSQGRAGGNNEQFFGPGTRLTVL.

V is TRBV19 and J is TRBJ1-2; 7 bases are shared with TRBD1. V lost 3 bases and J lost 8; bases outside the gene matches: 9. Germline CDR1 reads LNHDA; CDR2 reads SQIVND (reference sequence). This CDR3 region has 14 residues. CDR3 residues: CASSIAERGRGYTF. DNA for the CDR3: TGTGCCAGTAGTATTGCTGAAAGGGGGCGAGGCTACACCTTC.

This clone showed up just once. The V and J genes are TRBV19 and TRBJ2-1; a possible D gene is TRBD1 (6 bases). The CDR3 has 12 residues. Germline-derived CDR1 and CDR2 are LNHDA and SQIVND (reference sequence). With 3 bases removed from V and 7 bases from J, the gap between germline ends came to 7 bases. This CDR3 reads CASSIQGNEQFF. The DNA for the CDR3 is TGTGCCAGTAGTATCCAGGGGAATGAGCAGTTCTTC.

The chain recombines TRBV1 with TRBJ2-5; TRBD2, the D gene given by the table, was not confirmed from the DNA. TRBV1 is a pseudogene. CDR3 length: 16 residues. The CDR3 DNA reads TGCACCAGCAGCCGAGGGGCCGGGAGCTACCAAGAGACCCAGTACTTC. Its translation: CTSSRGAGSYQETQYF.

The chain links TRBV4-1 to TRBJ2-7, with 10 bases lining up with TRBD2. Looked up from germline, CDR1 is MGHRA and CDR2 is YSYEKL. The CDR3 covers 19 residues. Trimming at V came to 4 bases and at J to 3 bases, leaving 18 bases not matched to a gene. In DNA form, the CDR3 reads TGCGCCAGCAGCCGGGCCCCCCCGGGGCAAGCGGGAGGGAACTACGAGCAGTACTTC. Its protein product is CASSRAPPGQAGGNYEQYF.

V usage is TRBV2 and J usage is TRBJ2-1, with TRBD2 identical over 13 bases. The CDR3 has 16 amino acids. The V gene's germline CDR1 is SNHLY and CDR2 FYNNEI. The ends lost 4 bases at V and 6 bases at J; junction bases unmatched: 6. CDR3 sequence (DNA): TGTGCCAGCAGTGTGGGACTAGCGGGACCAGCCAATGAGCAGTTCTTC. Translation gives CASSVGLAGPANEQFF.

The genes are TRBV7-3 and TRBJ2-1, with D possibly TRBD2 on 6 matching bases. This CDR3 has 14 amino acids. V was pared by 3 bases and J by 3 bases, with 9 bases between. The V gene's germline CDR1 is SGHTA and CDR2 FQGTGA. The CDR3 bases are TGTGCCAGCAGCTTGCGGGGCCGCTACAATGAGCAGTTCTTC. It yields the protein CASSLRGRYNEQFF.